The rows below give T cell receptor beta chains drawn from one sample of a study of human T cells and chemical hapten exposure. TCRdb used MiXCR to reprocess the RACE reads, holding one entry per CDR3 protein. The sample contains 40,000 to 50,000 distinct CDR3 sequences, 4% of which appear only once. Sequenced material: whole blood, taken in connection with sensitization to the hapten diphenylcyclopropenone (DPC). The receptors were gathered from a man aged 50-59 years with alopecia areata. Some clones in this sample may be carry-over from other donors' samples. Both conserved end residues are part of each CDR3. Fields, in order: J gene, D gene, V gene, clone size, CDR3 protein. A D gene is named only where the DNA matches it firmly. A clone size is listed for some rows: how often the clone was seen (once, few, many), or a class if it is expanded.

j_call: TRBJ2-5; d_call: .; v_call: TRBV30; clone_size: many; cdr3_aa: CAWSVQETQYF
j_call: TRBJ1-4; d_call: .; v_call: TRBV6-1; clone_size: many; cdr3_aa: CASSDSQGYEKLFF
j_call: TRBJ2-2; d_call: .; v_call: TRBV20-1; clone_size: many; cdr3_aa: CSARTGHPTGELFF
j_call: TRBJ2-3; d_call: .; v_call: TRBV5-1; clone_size: many; cdr3_aa: CASSLDAGSGSDTQYF
j_call: TRBJ1-3; d_call: .; v_call: TRBV20-1; clone_size: many; cdr3_aa: CSARFSGADTIYF
j_call: TRBJ2-7; d_call: TRBD2; v_call: TRBV9; clone_size: many; cdr3_aa: CASSVGLAAYEQYF
j_call: TRBJ2-7; d_call: TRBD2; v_call: TRBV20-1; clone_size: .; cdr3_aa: CSANLAGAYEQYF
j_call: TRBJ2-3; d_call: TRBD2; v_call: TRBV6-2/TRBV6-3; clone_size: many; cdr3_aa: CASSYSGTPTDTQYF
j_call: TRBJ1-2; d_call: .; v_call: TRBV20-1; clone_size: many; cdr3_aa: CSARDSVNYGYTF
j_call: TRBJ2-7; d_call: .; v_call: TRBV19; clone_size: many; cdr3_aa: CASSIFPPGISYEQYF
j_call: TRBJ2-7; d_call: TRBD2; v_call: TRBV20-1; clone_size: many; cdr3_aa: CSARSSGRAAHEQYF
j_call: TRBJ1-4; d_call: TRBD1; v_call: TRBV25-1; clone_size: many; cdr3_aa: CASSEIKGAGEKLFF
j_call: TRBJ2-7; d_call: .; v_call: TRBV28; clone_size: many; cdr3_aa: CASQVGYEQYF
j_call: TRBJ1-2; d_call: .; v_call: TRBV7-2; clone_size: many; cdr3_aa: CASSSRNPLSNGYTF
j_call: TRBJ1-3; d_call: .; v_call: TRBV11-2; clone_size: many; cdr3_aa: CASSSLLRGSRSGNTIYF
j_call: TRBJ1-2; d_call: TRBD1; v_call: TRBV20-1; clone_size: many; cdr3_aa: CSVPTGSYGYTF
j_call: TRBJ2-1; d_call: .; v_call: TRBV3-1; clone_size: many; cdr3_aa: CASSQANGEQFF
j_call: TRBJ1-4; d_call: .; v_call: TRBV13; clone_size: .; cdr3_aa: CASSYRPSGGRSEKLFF
j_call: TRBJ1-2; d_call: .; v_call: TRBV21-1; clone_size: .; cdr3_aa: CASSKTRGVYGYTF
j_call: TRBJ1-1; d_call: .; v_call: TRBV6-2/TRBV6-3; clone_size: many; cdr3_aa: CASSYEVVNTEAFF
j_call: TRBJ2-4; d_call: TRBD2; v_call: TRBV7-8; clone_size: many; cdr3_aa: CASSSRLAGGLGAKNIQYF
j_call: TRBJ2-1; d_call: TRBD2; v_call: TRBV6-5; clone_size: many; cdr3_aa: CASSRQGLDSNEQFF
j_call: TRBJ2-3; d_call: TRBD1; v_call: TRBV29-1; clone_size: many; cdr3_aa: CSASGQGAFRGRGPDTQYF
j_call: TRBJ2-5; d_call: TRBD1; v_call: TRBV12-3/TRBV12-4; clone_size: few; cdr3_aa: CASNNRGETQYF
j_call: TRBJ2-1; d_call: TRBD2; v_call: TRBV6-5; clone_size: few; cdr3_aa: CASSYLAGEPNEQFF
j_call: TRBJ1-5; d_call: TRBD1; v_call: TRBV28; clone_size: many; cdr3_aa: CAVLRDRGNNQPQHF
j_call: TRBJ1-5; d_call: .; v_call: TRBV7-2; clone_size: many; cdr3_aa: CASSQDSNQPQHF
j_call: TRBJ2-7; d_call: TRBD2; v_call: TRBV29-1; clone_size: many; cdr3_aa: CSVTGLAGLSYEQYF
j_call: TRBJ1-1; d_call: .; v_call: TRBV10-3; clone_size: .; cdr3_aa: CAISVGRDSTNTEAFF
j_call: TRBJ1-4; d_call: .; v_call: TRBV7-2; clone_size: .; cdr3_aa: CASSLGRGRWREKLFF
j_call: TRBJ1-3; d_call: .; v_call: TRBV18; clone_size: many; cdr3_aa: CASSPTQGTSSGNTIYF
j_call: TRBJ2-7; d_call: TRBD1; v_call: TRBV28; clone_size: many; cdr3_aa: CASSAPPTGFRAYEQYF
j_call: TRBJ2-3; d_call: TRBD2; v_call: TRBV5-5; clone_size: many; cdr3_aa: CASSLGLAGGRKTDTQYF
j_call: TRBJ1-6; d_call: .; v_call: TRBV11-2; clone_size: many; cdr3_aa: CASSSSASPLHF
j_call: TRBJ2-2; d_call: .; v_call: TRBV9; clone_size: many; cdr3_aa: CASSVGLANTGELFF
j_call: TRBJ2-3; d_call: TRBD2; v_call: TRBV7-3; clone_size: .; cdr3_aa: CASRRGLEADTQYF
j_call: TRBJ2-3; d_call: .; v_call: TRBV6-1; clone_size: .; cdr3_aa: CASSLGDPTDTQYF
j_call: TRBJ2-1; d_call: TRBD2; v_call: TRBV20-1; clone_size: many; cdr3_aa: CSARTSGSFRRVDEQFF
j_call: TRBJ1-5; d_call: TRBD1; v_call: TRBV30; clone_size: many; cdr3_aa: CAWTGTGDQPQHF
j_call: TRBJ1-2; d_call: .; v_call: TRBV7-9; clone_size: many; cdr3_aa: CASSLEQGFYGYTF
j_call: TRBJ1-5; d_call: .; v_call: TRBV12-3/TRBV12-4; clone_size: many; cdr3_aa: CASSRGLRVFQPQHF
j_call: TRBJ2-7; d_call: .; v_call: TRBV18; clone_size: few; cdr3_aa: CASSPPGQIGEQYF
j_call: TRBJ1-1; d_call: TRBD1; v_call: TRBV6-1; clone_size: few; cdr3_aa: CASSEQQGSTEAFF
j_call: TRBJ1-5; d_call: .; v_call: TRBV18; clone_size: many; cdr3_aa: CASSPIQAENQPQHF
j_call: TRBJ2-3; d_call: .; v_call: TRBV7-8; clone_size: .; cdr3_aa: CASSLGRITQYF
j_call: TRBJ2-4; d_call: .; v_call: TRBV20-1; clone_size: many; cdr3_aa: CSARQDPNIQYF
j_call: TRBJ2-3; d_call: TRBD2; v_call: TRBV6-4; clone_size: many; cdr3_aa: CASSLSGRAQDTQYF
j_call: TRBJ2-6; d_call: .; v_call: TRBV18; clone_size: .; cdr3_aa: CASSPPLSGANVLTF
j_call: TRBJ1-1; d_call: .; v_call: TRBV4-1; clone_size: many; cdr3_aa: CASSQDPGARGMNTEAFF
j_call: TRBJ2-1; d_call: .; v_call: TRBV7-3; clone_size: many; cdr3_aa: CASSLIKGDEQFF
j_call: TRBJ1-5; d_call: TRBD1; v_call: TRBV12-3/TRBV12-4; clone_size: many; cdr3_aa: CASSLEDRGNQPQHF
j_call: TRBJ2-7; d_call: TRBD1; v_call: TRBV10-3; clone_size: many; cdr3_aa: CAIRDSTGKDEQYF
j_call: TRBJ2-3; d_call: TRBD2; v_call: TRBV28; clone_size: many; cdr3_aa: CASRSPEASGKIDTQYF
j_call: TRBJ1-4; d_call: .; v_call: TRBV7-9; clone_size: many; cdr3_aa: CASSLWIRANEKLFF
j_call: TRBJ2-7; d_call: .; v_call: TRBV9; clone_size: many; cdr3_aa: CASSFGGTSYEQYF
j_call: TRBJ1-5; d_call: .; v_call: TRBV30; clone_size: .; cdr3_aa: CAWREGTQPQHF
j_call: TRBJ2-3; d_call: .; v_call: TRBV10-2; clone_size: many; cdr3_aa: CASSESNGRSTDTQYF
j_call: TRBJ1-1; d_call: TRBD1; v_call: TRBV6-5; clone_size: few; cdr3_aa: CASSPWGRGLDTEAFF
j_call: TRBJ1-5; d_call: .; v_call: TRBV12-5; clone_size: many; cdr3_aa: CASGLGGGGQPQHF